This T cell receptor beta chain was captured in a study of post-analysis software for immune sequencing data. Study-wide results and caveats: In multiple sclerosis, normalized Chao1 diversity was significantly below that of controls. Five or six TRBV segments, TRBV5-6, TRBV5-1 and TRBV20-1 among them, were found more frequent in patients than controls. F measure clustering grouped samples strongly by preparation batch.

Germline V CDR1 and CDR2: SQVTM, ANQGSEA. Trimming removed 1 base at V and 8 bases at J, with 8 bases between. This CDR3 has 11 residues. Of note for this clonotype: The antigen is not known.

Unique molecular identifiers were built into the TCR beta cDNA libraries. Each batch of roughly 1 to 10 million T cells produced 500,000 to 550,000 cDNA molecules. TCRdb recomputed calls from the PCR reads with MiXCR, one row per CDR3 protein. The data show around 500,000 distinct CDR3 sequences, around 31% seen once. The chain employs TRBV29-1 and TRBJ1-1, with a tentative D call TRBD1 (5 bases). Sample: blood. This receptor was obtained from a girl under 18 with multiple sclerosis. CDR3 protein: CSVEGGREAFF. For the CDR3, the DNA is TGCAGCGTTGAAGGGGGCCGGGAAGCTTTCTTT.